This T cell receptor (beta chain) was sequenced for a study of blood T cell repertoires in COVID-19. Produced via immunoSEQ multiplex PCR; TCRdb's table is partial and in-frame only. The repertoire holds roughly 28,000 clones, 89% seen once, with about 51% in the top ten. The J segment lost 7 bases and the V segment lost 0 bases, leaving 8 bases of the junction unmatched. Germline lookup yields CDR1 MGHRA and CDR2 YSYEKL. CDR3 length: 18 amino acids. The material sequenced was peripheral blood. The sequence came from a human donor with acute or convalescent COVID-19. The donor label of this sample is uncertain. The genes are TRBV4-1 and TRBJ2-1; TRBD2 agrees at 14 bases. The CDR3 region is CASSQDIPGLAGANEQFF. For the CDR3, the DNA is TGCGCCAGCAGCCAAGATATTCCGGGACTAGCGGGGGCAAATGAGCAGTTCTTC.